This T cell receptor (beta chain) was retrieved from a study of monozygotic twins with inflammatory bowel disease. Donors each contributed one blood sample measuring under 3 ml. Worth noting for this clonotype: The target antigen is unknown.

Whole-study results and caveats: Similarity of repertoires did not differ between concordant and discordant twins, possibly from limited power. Varied immunosuppressive treatments among patients may have increased repertoire variability.

Two nested PCRs, of approximately 16 and 10 cycles, processed TCRalpha and TCRbeta cDNA. TCRdb reprocessed the 5' RACE reads, with one entry per CDR3 protein and no DNA. This table holds 150,000 to 200,000 distinct CDR3 sequences. This TCR came from a human donor with ulcerative colitis or Crohn's disease, or a healthy co-twin of an affected twin (not recorded which). Sequencing used blood.

CDR3 protein: CASSLAGGDYGYTF. This chain joins TRBV7-2 and TRBJ1-2; with no DNA, the TCRdb D assignment of TRBD1 cannot be verified. Per the germline V gene, CDR1 is SGHTA and CDR2 is FQGNSA. The CDR3 loop spans 14 amino acids.